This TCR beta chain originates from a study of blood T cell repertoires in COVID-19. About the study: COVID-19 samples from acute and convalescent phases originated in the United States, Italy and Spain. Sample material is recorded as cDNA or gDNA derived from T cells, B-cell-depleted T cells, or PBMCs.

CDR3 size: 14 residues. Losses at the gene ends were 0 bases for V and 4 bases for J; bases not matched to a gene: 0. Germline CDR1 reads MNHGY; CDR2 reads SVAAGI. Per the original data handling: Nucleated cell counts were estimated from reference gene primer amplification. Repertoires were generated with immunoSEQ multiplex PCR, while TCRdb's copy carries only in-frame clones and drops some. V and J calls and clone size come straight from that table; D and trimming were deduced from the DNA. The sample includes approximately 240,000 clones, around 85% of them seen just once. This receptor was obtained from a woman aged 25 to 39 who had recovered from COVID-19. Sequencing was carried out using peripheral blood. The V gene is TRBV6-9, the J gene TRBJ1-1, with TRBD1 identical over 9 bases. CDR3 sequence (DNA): TGTGCCAGCAGTTATTCGACAGGGGGCACTGAAGCTTTCTTT. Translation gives CASSYSTGGTEAFF.